This T cell receptor (beta chain) emerged from a study of vaccination and CD4 T cells after COVID-19. For the study at large: In culture, cells were exposed to overlapping spike peptides from SARS-CoV-2, HCoV-NL63, HCoV-OC43 and HCoV-229E.

The ends were cut back, 0 bases at V and 2 bases at J, with 10 bases in the middle. The CDR3 is made up of 15 amino acids. Looked up from germline, CDR1 is MNHEY and CDR2 is SVGAGI. Specified treatment: roughly 10-day PBMC culture with coronavirus spike peptide pools or control peptides (ViraFEST assay). CD4+ T cells that came from the unexposed donor were collected before the COVID-19 pandemic (2011-2018). ViraFEST used peptide pools to expand antigen-specific T cells and subsequently sequenced their TCRs. Cultures of PBMCs, approximately 2 million per well, were set up with roughly 11 IU/ml IL-2 and 10 ug/ml peptide pools. Worth noting for this clonotype: Its antigen is still unknown.

Cultured CD4+ T cells had their DNA profiled by the Oncomine TCR Beta short-read assay. Extraction of genomic DNA was performed on cultured CD4+ T cells. TCRdb redid the calling of the PCR reads with MiXCR, one entry per CDR3 protein. The sample carries about 11,000 distinct CDR3 sequences, 32% recorded once. Sequenced material: CD4+ T cells from blood, cultured in vitro. The chain joins TRBV6-5 to TRBJ2-5; possibly TRBD1 for D (5 bases). The clonotype comes from a human donor in good health. CDR3: CASSYSAQGQETQYF. The CDR3 coding sequence is TGTGCCAGCAGTTACTCAGCTCAGGGTCAAGAGACCCAGTACTTC.